Each of the 20 T cell receptor beta chains below was sequenced from the same sample in a study of shared clonotypes between healthy human individuals. TCRdb keeps only in-frame clones here, not all; method: immunoSEQ multiplex PCR. Among 2,100,000 or so clones listed, almost 96% were seen once. The sequenced material came from naive CD4+ T cells sorted from blood. The subset denotes: CD45RA+ positively selected. Receptors originate from a man aged 18 to 30 in good health.

The CDR3 sequence is CASSALTGPTSVFRDTQYF. CDR3 bases: TGTGCCAGCAGCGCACTCACCGGGCCCACCTCTGTATTCCGGGATACGCAGTATTTT. This chain uses TRBV9 with TRBJ2-3; D unresolved. Germline CDR1 reads SGDLS; CDR2 reads YYNGEE. The V and J ends lost 3 bases and 6 bases respectively, with 29 bases between them. CDR3 length equals 19 residues.

The chain links TRBV7-2 to TRBJ2-5; D unresolved. Trimming removed 5 bases from V and 9 bases from J, with 13 bases in between. Germline lookup yields CDR1 SGHTA and CDR2 FQGNSA. The CDR3 totals 12 residues. The CDR3 protein is CASSQVGGAQYF. The CDR3 DNA reads as TGTGCCAGCAGCCAGGTCGGTGGGGCCCAGTACTTC.

V and J are TRBV20-1 and TRBJ1-1, with D uncertain. Trimming removed 5 bases at V and 3 bases at J, with 4 bases between. The CDR3 is 10 amino acids. Germline CDR1 is DFQATT and CDR2 is SNEGSKA (reference sequence). DNA for the CDR3: TGCAGTGCTCAATACACTGAAGCTTTCTTT. Translation gives CSAQYTEAFF.

A single count supports this clone. The V and J genes are TRBV28 and TRBJ2-1, with TRBD2 matching 12 bases. V was clipped by 3 bases and J by 7 bases; unmatched bases: 7. There are 16 residues in the CDR3. Germline V gene sequence: CDR1 MDHEN, CDR2 SYDVKM. DNA for the CDR3: TGTGCCAGCAGTTTGGCTAGCGGGGGGGCCAGAAATGAGCAGTTCTTC. Translation gives CASSLASGGARNEQFF.

The J gene is TRBJ2-7, the V gene TRBV4-1, with TRBD2 matching over 13 bases. The CDR3 runs to 17 residues. J was trimmed by 2 bases and V by 4 bases; bases with no gene match: 8. Germline lookup yields CDR1 MGHRA and CDR2 YSYEKL. In DNA, the CDR3 is TGCGCCAGCAGCCGAACGACTAGCGGGAGGTCGGCCTACGAGCAGTACTTC. Translated: CASSRTTSGRSAYEQYF.

V and J are TRBV7-2 and TRBJ2-1; tentative D call: TRBD2 (6 bases). This CDR3 comprises 16 residues. Trimming left V 6 bases short and J 1 base short, with 16 bases between. The germline V gene has CDR1 SGHTA and CDR2 FQGNSA. The CDR3 coding sequence is TGTGCCAGCAGTTTTAGCGGAACCGTTTCCTACAATGAGCAGTTCTTC. Amino acid sequence: CASSFSGTVSYNEQFF.

V and J are TRBV5-4 and TRBJ2-7; 13 positions agree with TRBD2. CDR1 is SGHNT, CDR2 YYREEE, per germline (reference sequence). V lost 4 bases to trimming and J lost 5 bases; unmatched junction nucleotides: 6. This CDR3 region has 15 residues. The chain's CDR3 is CASSGTGLAGHEQYF. The DNA of the CDR3 is TGTGCCAGCAGCGGAACGGGACTAGCGGGGCACGAGCAGTACTTC.

The chain uses TRBV11-2 and TRBJ1-2; D unresolved. This CDR3 contains 13 residues. The V gene lost 3 bases and the J gene lost 0 bases, with 5 bases spanning the gap. The V gene's germline CDR1 is SGHAT and CDR2 FQNNGV. For the CDR3, the DNA is TGTGCCAGCAGCTTCGGACCTAACTATGGCTACACCTTC. It specifies CASSFGPNYGYTF.

The gene calls are TRBV28 and TRBJ2-7, with 9 bases that match TRBD1. Germline trimming cut 6 bases from V and 2 bases from J; bases unmatched to any gene: 5. Germline-derived CDR1 and CDR2 are MDHEN and SYDVKM. The CDR3 spans 14 residues. CDR3 in amino acids: CASSSYRGPYEQYF. The CDR3 nucleotides are TGTGCCAGCAGCTCCTACAGGGGGCCCTACGAGCAGTACTTC.

Remarks on this clone: Other DNA sequences within the sample encode an identical CDR3. The chain links TRBV5-1 to TRBJ2-7, with 7 bases aligning to TRBD2. This CDR3 spans 14 amino acids. Trimming cost V 4 bases and J 3 bases; bases outside gene matches: 7. Germline values: CDR1 SGHRS, CDR2 YFSETQ. CDR3 sequence (DNA): TGCGCCAGCAGCCTCGGGGGGTCGGGCTACGAGCAGTACTTC. It specifies CASSLGGSGYEQYF.

The rearrangement links TRBV9 to TRBJ2-3; D might be TRBD2 (6 bases). Germline V CDR1 and CDR2: SGDLS, YYNGEE. Between the trimmed V and J ends, which lost 6 bases and 0 bases, there was a span of 14 bases. The CDR3 has 15 residues. In DNA, the CDR3 is TGTGCCAGCACCCCCGGGAGCTCTAGCACAGATACGCAGTATTTT. Translation: CASTPGSSSTDTQYF. The full variable domain, its missing parts supplied by reference TRBV9 and TRBJ2-3, is DSGVTQTPKHLITATGQRVTLRCSPRSGDLSVYWYQQSLDQGLQFLIQYYNGEERAKGNILERFSAQQFPDLHSELNLSSLELGDSALYFCASTPGSSSTDTQYFGPGTRLTVL.

The chain has TRBV6-5 and TRBJ1-5; 7 bases fit TRBD1. Germline assignment: CDR1 MNHEY and CDR2 SVGAGI. The V and J ends lost 4 bases and 7 bases, in that order; junction bases with no gene match: 13. There are 16 residues in the CDR3. The CDR3 sequence is CASSFTYRGGRQPQHF. The CDR3 nucleotides are TGTGCCAGCAGTTTTACTTACAGGGGAGGGCGGCAGCCCCAGCATTTT.

The CDR3 spells CASSPSAGVRNTIYF. The CDR3 nucleotides are TGTGCCAGCAGCCCATCCGCGGGGGTTAGAAACACCATATATTTT. The gene calls are TRBV7-2 and TRBJ1-3, with a possible D match to TRBD1 (5 bases). CDR1 is SGHTA and CDR2 is FQGNSA in the germline V gene. V dropped 5 bases and J dropped 5 bases, with 16 bases sitting between them. The CDR3 spans 15 residues. Looking up the rest from reference TRBV7-2 and TRBJ1-3 gives the full variable domain: GAGVSQSPSNKVTEKGKDVELRCDPISGHTALYWYRQSLGQGLEFLIYFQGNSAPDKSGLPSDRFSAERTGGSVSTLTIQRTQQEDSAVYLCASSPSAGVRNTIYFGEGSWLTVV.

This sequence joins TRBV6-1 and TRBJ1-2; perhaps TRBD1 as D (5 bases). The length of the CDR3 is 14 residues. Trimming took off 7 bases at V and 6 bases at J, with 18 bases between the two ends. Germline CDR1 is MNHNS and CDR2 is SASEGT. CDR3: CASTPYGASNGYTF. The CDR3 coding sequence is TGTGCCAGCACCCCCTATGGGGCTTCGAATGGCTACACCTTC.

A single count supports this clone. The CDR3 is CASSLWRPLNRVSLAEQYF. The CDR3, as DNA: TGTGCCAGCAGTTTATGGCGGCCCCTTAACAGGGTCTCTTTAGCCGAGCAGTACTTC. This chain connects TRBV27 to TRBJ2-7; D may be TRBD1 (6 bases). CDR3 size: 19 residues. V lost 1 base and J 6 bases, leaving 28 bases between the germline ends. Germline V lookup: CDR1 MNHEY, CDR2 SMNVEV (reference sequence).

This clone was seen just once. The chain is built from TRBV10-2 and TRBJ1-1; 9 bases are a match to TRBD1. Germline V gives CDR1 WSHSY, CDR2 SAAADI. This CDR3 region has 15 residues. The V segment lost 3 bases and the J segment 4 bases; nucleotides outside the gene matches: 6. CDR3: CASSDTGTGSTEAFF. The DNA for the CDR3 is TGCGCCAGCAGTGACACCGGGACAGGGTCCACTGAAGCTTTCTTT.

The V and J genes are TRBV7-9 and TRBJ2-4, with 7 bases aligning to TRBD2. Germline V gene lookup returns CDR1 SEHNR and CDR2 FQNEAQ (reference sequence). V was clipped by 0 bases and J by 0 bases; unmatched bases: 11. This CDR3 is built from 19 residues. CDR3 residues: CASSLAFSGRRLAKNIQYF. The CDR3 bases are TGTGCCAGCAGCTTAGCTTTTAGCGGGCGTAGACTAGCCAAAAACATTCAGTACTTC.

This clone was picked up one time. V usage is TRBV30 and J usage is TRBJ2-5, with D perhaps matching TRBD1 or TRBD2 (5 bases each). This CDR3 is built from 12 residues. CDR1 and CDR2 from the germline V gene are GTSNPN and SVGIG (reference sequence). V lost 7 bases and J 0 bases, leaving 9 bases between the germline ends. The CDR3 nucleotides read TGTGCCTTTGGGGGTTACCAAGAGACCCAGTACTTC. Its translation is CAFGGYQETQYF.

This chain connects TRBV25-1 to TRBJ1-1, with 7 nucleotides matching TRBD1. Germline V gene data show CDR1 as MGHDK and CDR2 as SYGVNS. The CDR3 spans 14 residues. Trimming took 2 bases from V and 3 from J; bases not matched to a gene: 3. CDR3 coding DNA: TGTGCCAGCAGTGAACAGGGGGGACACACTGAAGCTTTCTTT. Translating it yields CASSEQGGHTEAFF.

The chain combines TRBV30 with TRBJ1-1; the D is unclear. The CDR3 is made up of 12 amino acids. The V gene's germline CDR1 is GTSNPN and CDR2 SVGIG (reference sequence). Trimming shortened V by 2 bases and J by 1 base, and 5 bases separated the two germline ends. The CDR3 sequence: CAWSHGNTEAFF. In DNA form, the CDR3 reads TGTGCCTGGAGTCACGGGAACACTGAAGCTTTCTTT. Full variable domain (missing parts from reference TRBV30 and TRBJ1-1): SQTIHQWPATLVQPVGSPLSLECTVEGTSNPNLYWYRQAAGRGLQLLFYSVGIGQISSEVPQNLSASRPQDRQFILSSKKLLLSDSGFYLCAWSHGNTEAFFGQGTRLTVV.